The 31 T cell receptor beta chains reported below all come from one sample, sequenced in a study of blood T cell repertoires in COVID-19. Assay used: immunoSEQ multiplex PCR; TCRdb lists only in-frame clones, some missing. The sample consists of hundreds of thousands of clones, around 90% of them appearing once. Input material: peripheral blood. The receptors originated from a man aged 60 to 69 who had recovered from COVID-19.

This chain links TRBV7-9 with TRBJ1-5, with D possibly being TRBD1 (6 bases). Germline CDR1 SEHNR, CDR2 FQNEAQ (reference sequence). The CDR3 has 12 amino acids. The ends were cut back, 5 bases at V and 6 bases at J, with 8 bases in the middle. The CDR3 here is CASSLTGQPQHF. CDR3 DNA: TGTGCCAGCAGCCTGACAGGTCAGCCCCAGCATTTT.

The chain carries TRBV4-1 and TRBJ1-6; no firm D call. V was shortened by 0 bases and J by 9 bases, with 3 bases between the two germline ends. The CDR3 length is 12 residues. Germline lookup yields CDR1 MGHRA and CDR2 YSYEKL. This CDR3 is CASSQDGSPLHF. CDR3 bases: TGCGCCAGCAGCCAAGACGGTTCACCCCTCCACTTT.

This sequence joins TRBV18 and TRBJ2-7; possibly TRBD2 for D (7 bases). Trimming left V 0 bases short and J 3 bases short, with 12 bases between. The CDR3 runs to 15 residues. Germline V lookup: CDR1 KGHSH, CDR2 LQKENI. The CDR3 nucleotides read TGTGCCAGCTCACCACCGTGGGGGGGCCGCTACGAGCAGTACTTC. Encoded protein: CASSPPWGGRYEQYF.

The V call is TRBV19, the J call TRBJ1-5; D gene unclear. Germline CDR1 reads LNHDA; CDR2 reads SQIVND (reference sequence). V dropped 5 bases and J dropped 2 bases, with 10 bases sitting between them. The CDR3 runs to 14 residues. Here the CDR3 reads CASSQEVGNQPQHF. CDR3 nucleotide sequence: TGTGCCAGTAGTCAAGAGGTGGGCAATCAGCCCCAGCATTTT.

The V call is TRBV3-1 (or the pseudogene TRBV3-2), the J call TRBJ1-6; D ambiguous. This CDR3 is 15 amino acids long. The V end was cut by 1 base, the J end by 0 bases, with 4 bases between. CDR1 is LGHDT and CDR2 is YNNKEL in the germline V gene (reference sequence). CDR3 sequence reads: CASSQGRSYNSPLHF. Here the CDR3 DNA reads TGTGCCAGCAGCCAAGGTCGCTCCTATAATTCACCCCTCCACTTT.

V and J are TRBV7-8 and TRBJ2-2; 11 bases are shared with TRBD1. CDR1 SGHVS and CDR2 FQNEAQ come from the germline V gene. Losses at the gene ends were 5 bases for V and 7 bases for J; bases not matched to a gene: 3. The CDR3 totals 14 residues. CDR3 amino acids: CASSTDRGRGELFF. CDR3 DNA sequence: TGTGCCAGCAGCACGGACAGGGGGCGCGGGGAGCTGTTTTTT.

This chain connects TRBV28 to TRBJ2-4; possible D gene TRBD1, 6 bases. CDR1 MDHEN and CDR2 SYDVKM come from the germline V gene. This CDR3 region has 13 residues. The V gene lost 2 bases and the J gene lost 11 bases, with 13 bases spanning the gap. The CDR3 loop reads CASSLGQMRVQYF. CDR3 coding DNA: TGTGCCAGCAGTTTAGGACAGATGAGGGTTCAGTACTTC.

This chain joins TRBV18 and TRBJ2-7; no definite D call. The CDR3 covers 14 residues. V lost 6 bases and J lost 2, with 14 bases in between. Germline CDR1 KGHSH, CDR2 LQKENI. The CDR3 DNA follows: TGTGCCAGCTCCTCGGGTCCACCCCCCTACGAGCAGTACTTC. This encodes CASSSGPPPYEQYF. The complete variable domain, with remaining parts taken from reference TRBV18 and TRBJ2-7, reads NAGVMQNPRHLVRRRGQEARLRCSPMKGHSHVYWYRQLPEEGLKFMVYLQKENIIDESGMPKERFSAEFPKEGPSILRIQQVVRGDSAAYFCASSSGPPPYEQYFGPGTRLTVT.

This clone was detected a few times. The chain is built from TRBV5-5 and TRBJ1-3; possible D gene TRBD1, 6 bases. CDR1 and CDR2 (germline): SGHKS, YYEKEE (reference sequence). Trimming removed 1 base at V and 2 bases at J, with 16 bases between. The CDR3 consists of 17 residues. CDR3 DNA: TGTGCCAGCAGCTTGCTCTTACAGGGCCTTCCTGGAAACACCATATATTTT. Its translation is CASSLLLQGLPGNTIYF.

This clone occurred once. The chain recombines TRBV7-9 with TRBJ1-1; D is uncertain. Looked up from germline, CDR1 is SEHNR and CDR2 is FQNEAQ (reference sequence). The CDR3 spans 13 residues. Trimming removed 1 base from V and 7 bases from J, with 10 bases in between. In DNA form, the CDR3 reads TGTGCCAGCAGCTTAGGGGAGCCGAATGAAGCTTTCTTT. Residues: CASSLGEPNEAFF. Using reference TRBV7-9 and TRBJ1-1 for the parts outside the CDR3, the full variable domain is DTGVSQNPRHKITKRGQNVTFRCDPISEHNRLYWYRQTLGQGPEFLTYFQNEAQLEKSRLLSDRFSAERPKGSFSTLEIQRTEQGDSAMYLCASSLGEPNEAFFGQGTRLTVV.

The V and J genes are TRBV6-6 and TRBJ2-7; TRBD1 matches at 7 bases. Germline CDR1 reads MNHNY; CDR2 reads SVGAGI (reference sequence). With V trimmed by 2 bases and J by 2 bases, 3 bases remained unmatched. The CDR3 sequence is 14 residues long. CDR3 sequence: CASSYGTAPYEQYF. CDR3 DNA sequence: TGTGCCAGCAGTTACGGGACAGCCCCCTACGAGCAGTACTTC.

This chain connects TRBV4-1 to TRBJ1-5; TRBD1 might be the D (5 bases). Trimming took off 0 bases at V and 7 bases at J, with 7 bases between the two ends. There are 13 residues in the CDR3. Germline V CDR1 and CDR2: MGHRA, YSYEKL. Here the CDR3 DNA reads TGCGCCAGCAGCCAAGATAGGGGACAGCCCCAGCATTTT. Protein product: CASSQDRGQPQHF.

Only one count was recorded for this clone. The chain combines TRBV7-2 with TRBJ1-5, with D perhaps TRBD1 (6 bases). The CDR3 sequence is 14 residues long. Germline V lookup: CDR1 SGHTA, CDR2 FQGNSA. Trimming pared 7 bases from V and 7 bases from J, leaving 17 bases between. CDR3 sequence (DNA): TGTGCCAGCAACCAAGACAGGTCAGGCCAGCCCCAGCATTTT. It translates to CASNQDRSGQPQHF.

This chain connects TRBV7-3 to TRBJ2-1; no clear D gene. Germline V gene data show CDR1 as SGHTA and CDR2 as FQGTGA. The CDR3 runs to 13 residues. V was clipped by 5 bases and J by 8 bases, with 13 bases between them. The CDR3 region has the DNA TGTGCCAGCAGCCGCGTGGGTGGAGATGAGCAGTTCTTC. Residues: CASSRVGGDEQFF.

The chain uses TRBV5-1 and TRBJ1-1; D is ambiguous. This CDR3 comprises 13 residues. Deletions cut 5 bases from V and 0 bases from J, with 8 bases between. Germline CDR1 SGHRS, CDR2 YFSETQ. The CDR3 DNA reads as TGCGCCAGCAGTTCCCAGATGAACACTGAAGCTTTCTTT. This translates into CASSSQMNTEAFF.

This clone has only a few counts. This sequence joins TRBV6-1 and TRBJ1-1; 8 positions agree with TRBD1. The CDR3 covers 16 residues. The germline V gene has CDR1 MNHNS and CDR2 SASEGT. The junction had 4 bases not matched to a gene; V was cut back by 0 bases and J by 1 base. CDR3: CASSEARTGSNTEAFF. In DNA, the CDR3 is TGTGCCAGCAGTGAAGCTAGGACAGGGTCGAACACTGAAGCTTTCTTT.

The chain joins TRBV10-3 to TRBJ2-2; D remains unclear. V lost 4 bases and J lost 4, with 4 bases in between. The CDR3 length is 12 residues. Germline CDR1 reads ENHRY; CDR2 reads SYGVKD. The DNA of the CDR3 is TGTGCCATCAGTGCGAGCACCGGGGAGCTGTTTTTT. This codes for CAISASTGELFF.

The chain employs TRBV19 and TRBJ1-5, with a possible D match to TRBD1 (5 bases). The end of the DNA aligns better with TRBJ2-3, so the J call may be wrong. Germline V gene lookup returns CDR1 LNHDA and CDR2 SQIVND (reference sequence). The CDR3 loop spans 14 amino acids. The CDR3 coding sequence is TGTGCCAGTAAAGGGTCTTGGGGCAATCAGCCCCAGTATTTT. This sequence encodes CASKGSWGNQPQYF.

The CDR3 DNA is TGTGCCAGCAGCAAGACGACAGGGGCGTACGAGCAGTACTTC. This encodes CASSKTTGAYEQYF. This chain joins TRBV9 and TRBJ2-7, with TRBD1 matching over 8 bases. Trimming cost V 4 bases and J 4 bases; bases outside gene matches: 7. The CDR3 has 14 amino acids. Looked up from germline, CDR1 is SGDLS and CDR2 is YYNGEE.

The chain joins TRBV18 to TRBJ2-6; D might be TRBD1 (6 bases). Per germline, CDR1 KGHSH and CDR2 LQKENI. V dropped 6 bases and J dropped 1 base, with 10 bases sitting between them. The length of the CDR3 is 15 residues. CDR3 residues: CASSFTGSGANVLTF. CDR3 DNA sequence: TGTGCCAGCTCTTTCACAGGGTCTGGGGCCAACGTCCTGACTTTC.

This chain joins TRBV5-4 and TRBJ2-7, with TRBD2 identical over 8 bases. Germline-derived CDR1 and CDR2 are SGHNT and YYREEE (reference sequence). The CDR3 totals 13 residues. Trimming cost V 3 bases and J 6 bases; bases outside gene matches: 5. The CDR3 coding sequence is TGTGCCAGCAGCTGGGGACTAGAAGGCGAGCAGTACTTC. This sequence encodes CASSWGLEGEQYF.

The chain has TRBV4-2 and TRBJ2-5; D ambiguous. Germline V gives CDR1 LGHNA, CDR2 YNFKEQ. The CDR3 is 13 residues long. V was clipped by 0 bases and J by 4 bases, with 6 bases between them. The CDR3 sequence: CASSQDRVETQYF. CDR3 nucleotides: TGTGCCAGCAGCCAAGATCGGGTAGAGACCCAGTACTTC.

The CDR3 DNA follows: TGTGCCAGTAGATACAGGGAGCAGTCACCCCTCCACTTT. Its protein product is CASRYREQSPLHF. The rearrangement joins TRBV19 to TRBJ1-6; D is perhaps TRBD1 (6 bases). V was shortened by 6 bases and J by 10 bases, with 13 bases between the two germline ends. The CDR3 contains 13 residues. Germline CDR1 and CDR2: LNHDA and SQIVND (reference sequence).

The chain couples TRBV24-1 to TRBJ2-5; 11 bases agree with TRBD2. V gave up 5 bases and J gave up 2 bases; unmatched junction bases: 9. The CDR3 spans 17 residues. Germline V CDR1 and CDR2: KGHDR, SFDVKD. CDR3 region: CATSAPETSGAQETQYF. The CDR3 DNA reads TGTGCCACCAGTGCCCCTGAGACTAGCGGGGCTCAAGAGACCCAGTACTTC.

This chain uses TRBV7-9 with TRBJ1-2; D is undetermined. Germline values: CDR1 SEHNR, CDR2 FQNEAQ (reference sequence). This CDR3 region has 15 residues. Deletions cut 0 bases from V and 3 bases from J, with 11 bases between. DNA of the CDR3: TGTGCCAGCAGCTTAGCGTTTAGGGAGGACTATGGCTACACCTTC. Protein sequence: CASSLAFREDYGYTF.

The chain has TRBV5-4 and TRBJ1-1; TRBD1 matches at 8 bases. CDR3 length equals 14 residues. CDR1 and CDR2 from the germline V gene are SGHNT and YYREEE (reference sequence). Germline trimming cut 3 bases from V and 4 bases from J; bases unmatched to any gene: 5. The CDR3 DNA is TGTGCCAGCAGCTCAGGGGGCCGGGGCACTGAAGCTTTCTTT. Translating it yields CASSSGGRGTEAFF.

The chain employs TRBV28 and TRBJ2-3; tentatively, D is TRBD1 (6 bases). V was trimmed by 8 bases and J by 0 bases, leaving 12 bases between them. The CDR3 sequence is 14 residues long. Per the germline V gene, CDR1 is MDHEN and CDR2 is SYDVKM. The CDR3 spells CASYGQPSTDTQYF. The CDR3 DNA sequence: TGTGCCAGCTACGGACAGCCTAGCACAGATACGCAGTATTTT.

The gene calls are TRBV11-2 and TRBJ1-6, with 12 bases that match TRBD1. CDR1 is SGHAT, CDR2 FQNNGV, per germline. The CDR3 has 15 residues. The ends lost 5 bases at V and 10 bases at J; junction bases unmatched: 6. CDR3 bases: TGTGCCAGCAGCGTTTCCGGGACAGGGGGCTCACCCCTCCACTTT. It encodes CASSVSGTGGSPLHF.

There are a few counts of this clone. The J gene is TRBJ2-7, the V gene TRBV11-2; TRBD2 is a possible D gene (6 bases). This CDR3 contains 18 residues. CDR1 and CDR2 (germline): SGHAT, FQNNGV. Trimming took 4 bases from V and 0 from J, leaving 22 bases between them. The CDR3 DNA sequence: TGTGCCAGCAGCTCCGGAGGGGCAGGCCCAACGGGCTCCTACGAGCAGTACTTC. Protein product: CASSSGGAGPTGSYEQYF.

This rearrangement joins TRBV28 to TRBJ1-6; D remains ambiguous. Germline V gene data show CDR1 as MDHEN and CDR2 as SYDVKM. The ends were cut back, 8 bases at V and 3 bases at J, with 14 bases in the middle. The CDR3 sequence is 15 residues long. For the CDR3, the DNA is TGTGCCAGCCTGCCGGGGAACCTCTATAATTCACCCCTCCACTTT. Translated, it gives CASLPGNLYNSPLHF.

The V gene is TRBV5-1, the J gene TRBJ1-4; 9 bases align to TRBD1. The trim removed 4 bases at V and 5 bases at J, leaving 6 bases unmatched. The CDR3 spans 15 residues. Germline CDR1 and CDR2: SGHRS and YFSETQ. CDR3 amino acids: CASSARTGDNEKLFF. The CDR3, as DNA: TGCGCCAGCAGCGCTCGGACAGGGGACAATGAAAAACTGTTTTTT.